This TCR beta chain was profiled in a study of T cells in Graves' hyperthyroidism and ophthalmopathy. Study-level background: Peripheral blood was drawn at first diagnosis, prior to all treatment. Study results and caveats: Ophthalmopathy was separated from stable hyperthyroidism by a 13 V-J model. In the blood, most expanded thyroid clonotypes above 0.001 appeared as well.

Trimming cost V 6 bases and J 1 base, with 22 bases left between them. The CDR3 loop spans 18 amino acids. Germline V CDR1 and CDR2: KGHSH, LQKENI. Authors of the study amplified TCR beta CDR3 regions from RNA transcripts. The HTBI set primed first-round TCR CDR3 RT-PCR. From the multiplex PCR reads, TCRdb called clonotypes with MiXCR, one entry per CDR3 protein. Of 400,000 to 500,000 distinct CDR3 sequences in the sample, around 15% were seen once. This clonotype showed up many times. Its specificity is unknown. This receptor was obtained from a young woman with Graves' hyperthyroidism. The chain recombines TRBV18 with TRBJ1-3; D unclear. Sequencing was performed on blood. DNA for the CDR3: TGTGCCAGCTCCCCCCCGTTCGCCCAGTTCGAATCTGGAAACACCATATATTTT. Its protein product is CASSPPFAQFESGNTIYF.